The entry below gives a single T cell receptor (beta chain) sequence along with its context. Original processing methods: Amplified reference gene primers provided the basis for estimating nucleated cell counts. Clones were read by immunoSEQ multiplex PCR, and TCRdb kept only the in-frame ones, dropping some. That table is the source of V, J and clone size, and D and trimming were worked out from the DNA. The sample lists about 410,000 clones; about 88% were seen once. These data come from a study of blood T cell repertoires in COVID-19. As for the study in general: COVID-19 samples from acute and convalescent phases originated in the United States, Italy and Spain. T cells, B-cell-depleted T cells, or PBMCs provided the cDNA or gDNA that served as material.

The CDR3 runs 15 residues. J lost 4 bases, V lost 6 bases, and 12 bases had no gene match. Per the germline V gene, CDR1 is SGDLS and CDR2 is YYNGEE. The chain uses TRBV9 and TRBJ1-1; 7 bases map to TRBD1. Sequencing was done on a sample of peripheral blood. This receptor was taken from a woman between 40 and 50 years old with COVID-19, enrolled during active disease. For the CDR3, the DNA is TGTGCCAGCACCGATACAGGGGCTGGGAGCACTGAAGCTTTCTTT. Protein: CASTDTGAGSTEAFF.